This paragraph covers one T cell receptor beta chain sequence. These data originate in a study of T cell changes during pregnancy in multiple sclerosis. Repertoires were generated with immunoSEQ multiplex PCR, while TCRdb's copy carries only in-frame clones and drops some. This sample has around 100,000 clones; approximately 90% occur once, and the top ten carry more than 1.5%. The germline gives CDR1 MNHNS, CDR2 SASEGT. The CDR3 totals 11 residues. Trimming took off 6 bases at V and 3 bases at J, with 6 bases between the two ends. V gene TRBV6-1 combines with J gene TRBJ2-7, with TRBD1 as a possible D gene (5 bases). This TCR was recovered from a female donor with multiple sclerosis, enrolled in a pregnancy study. Material: peripheral blood, obtained in the third trimester of pregnancy. The CDR3 bases are TGTGCCAGCAGGGACAACTACGAGCAGTACTTC. It specifies CASRDNYEQYF.